This T cell receptor (beta chain) was recorded in a study of T cell responses to AZD1222 COVID-19 vaccine. CDR3 size: 14 residues. Germline V gene data show CDR1 as SGHRS and CDR2 as YFSETQ. V lost 4 bases, J lost 4 bases, and 12 bases lay in between. Clones were sequenced by immunoSEQ multiplex PCR, and TCRdb holds only the in-frame ones, with some missing. The data hold about 130,000 clones, with 75% to 90% observed a single time. The TCR was taken from an adult in good health. Sequenced here: peripheral blood, sampled on day 0 of AZD1222 vaccination. The gene calls are TRBV5-1 and TRBJ1-3, with unresolved D. The chain's CDR3 is CASSQVPGGNTIYF. For the CDR3, the DNA is TGCGCCAGCAGCCAGGTCCCGGGGGGAAACACCATATATTTT.